The 7 T cell receptor beta chains below come from one sample, sequenced in a study of STAT5B mutations in CD4+ large granular lymphocyte leukemia. Assay used: immunoSEQ multiplex PCR; TCRdb lists only in-frame clones, some missing. This table has tens of thousands of clones, 80% to 90% appearing once. Sequenced material: CD4+ T cells from blood buffy coats. Receptors originate from a human donor in good health.

This clone was counted a single time. The rearrangement uses TRBV19 and TRBJ1-2, with D hard to call. Germline-derived CDR1 and CDR2 are LNHDA and SQIVND (reference sequence). The V gene lost 2 bases and the J gene lost 9 bases, with 16 bases spanning the gap. CDR3 length: 14 residues. The CDR3 here is CASSISVAVQSYTF. Written as DNA, the CDR3 is TGTGCCAGTAGTATATCGGTTGCAGTTCAAAGCTACACCTTC.

The chain employs TRBV18 and TRBJ2-7; TRBD1 is a possible D gene (5 bases). Germline V CDR1 and CDR2: KGHSH, LQKENI. The CDR3 contains 16 residues. Between the trimmed V and J ends, which lost 1 base and 0 bases, there was a span of 13 bases. The CDR3 coding sequence is TGTGCCAGCTCACCACTCCCCAGGGCTAGCTCCTACGAGCAGTACTTC. Encoded protein: CASSPLPRASSYEQYF. Full variable domain (outside the CDR3, taken from reference TRBV18 and TRBJ2-7): NAGVMQNPRHLVRRRGQEARLRCSPMKGHSHVYWYRQLPEEGLKFMVYLQKENIIDESGMPKERFSAEFPKEGPSILRIQQVVRGDSAAYFCASSPLPRASSYEQYFGPGTRLTVT.

The sample holds one count of this clone. The V call is TRBV5-4, the J call TRBJ2-3; 14 bases align to TRBD2. With V trimmed by 4 bases and J by 6 bases, 4 bases remained unmatched. The CDR3 loop spans 15 amino acids. Germline CDR1 SGHNT, CDR2 YYREEE (reference sequence). CDR3 DNA: TGTGCCAGCAGCCAGGGACTAGCGGGAGCGGATACGCAGTATTTT. This encodes CASSQGLAGADTQYF.

CDR3 nucleotides: TGTGCCAGCACCGGCCGAGCGGGGGGGTACAATGAGCAGTTCTTC. Its translation is CASTGRAGGYNEQFF. This chain joins TRBV6-5 and TRBJ2-1, with TRBD2 matching 10 bases. Trimming cost V 7 bases and J 4 bases; bases outside gene matches: 7. The germline V gene encodes CDR1 MNHEY and CDR2 SVGAGI. The CDR3 length is 15 residues.

This clone was recorded only once. The V call is TRBV6-1, the J call TRBJ1-5, with TRBD1 matching over 8 bases. CDR3 size: 15 residues. Unmatched junction bases numbered 8, after V lost 3 bases and J lost 7 bases. Per the germline V gene, CDR1 is MNHNS and CDR2 is SASEGT. The CDR3 coding sequence is TGTGCCAGCAGTGAGTCGACAGGGGTGGGCCAGCCCCAGCATTTT. Residues: CASSESTGVGQPQHF.

The gene calls are TRBV7-2 and TRBJ2-1, with 11 bases matching TRBD2. CDR1 is SGHTA and CDR2 is FQGNSA in the germline V gene. CDR3 length equals 15 residues. J gave up 9 bases and V 1 base, and 5 bases lay outside the gene matches. Written as DNA, the CDR3 is TGTGCCAGCAGCTTAGATACTAGCGGGAGTCGTGAGCAGTTCTTC. Its protein product is CASSLDTSGSREQFF.

The J gene is TRBJ2-1, the V gene TRBV4-3; 12 bases map to TRBD1. CDR1 is LGHNA, CDR2 YSLEER, per germline. The CDR3 sequence is 14 residues long. The V segment lost 5 bases and the J segment 9 bases; nucleotides outside the gene matches: 5. CDR3 nucleotides: TGCGCCAGCAGCACGGGACAGGGGGCTGTTGAGCAGTTCTTC. Its protein product is CASSTGQGAVEQFF.